The sequence of this TCR beta chain was determined in a study of blood T cell repertoires in COVID-19. Overall study: There were acute and convalescent COVID-19 samples, and they came from the United States, Italy and Spain. T cells, B-cell-depleted T cells, or PBMCs supplied cDNA or gDNA.

This table comes from immunoSEQ multiplex PCR, and its TCRdb copy is limited to in-frame clones, with some not included. The sample includes some 190,000 clones, around 80% of them seen just once. The germline V gene has CDR1 SGHRS and CDR2 YFSETQ. CDR3 length equals 17 residues. The V and J ends lost 1 base and 2 bases, in that order; junction bases with no gene match: 9. The receptor's source is a woman of 80 years or more with COVID-19, enrolled during active disease. Sample: peripheral blood. The chain combines TRBV5-1 with TRBJ2-7, with 10 bases aligning to TRBD1. CDR3 in amino acids: CASSLYPSGTGAYEQYF. CDR3 bases: TGCGCCAGCAGCTTGTACCCCTCCGGGACAGGGGCCTACGAGCAGTACTTC.